The T cell receptor beta chain described here comes from a study of CD8+CD57+ T cells in acquired aplastic anemia. On the study more broadly: Sorted CD4+ plus CD8+ cells gave DNA averaging 3.2 ug. Findings and caveats of the study: Statistical testing detected no significant gap in CD8+ Simpson's diversity between patients and controls.

Genomic DNA templated the TCR beta VDJ and CDR3 profiling. TCRdb recomputed calls from the reads with MiXCR, one row per CDR3 protein. The sample records about 190,000 distinct CDR3 sequences, 50% to 55% being singletons. The V gene end was trimmed by 4 bases and the J gene end by 7 bases; junction bases not matched to a gene: 14. Germline loops: CDR1 LNHNV, CDR2 YYDKDF (reference sequence). The CDR3 has 16 residues. A remark on this clonotype: The antigen remains unidentified.

Source material: sorted CD4+, CD8+, or CD8+CD57+ T cells (not recorded which) from PBMCs. This sequence was found in a human donor in good health, serving as a control. This rearrangement joins TRBV15 to TRBJ2-7, with 9 bases identical to TRBD1. In DNA form, the CDR3 reads TGTGCCACCAGCACGTTCGGGACAGGGATCTTTAGGGAGCAGTACTTC. It is translated as CATSTFGTGIFREQYF. The whole variable domain, remainder taken from reference TRBV15 and TRBJ2-7, is DAMVIQNPRYQVTQFGKPVTLSCSQTLNHNVMYWYQQKSSQAPKLLFHYYDKDFNNEADTPDNFQSRRPNTSFCFLDIRSPGLGDTAMYLCATSTFGTGIFREQYFGPGTRLTVT.